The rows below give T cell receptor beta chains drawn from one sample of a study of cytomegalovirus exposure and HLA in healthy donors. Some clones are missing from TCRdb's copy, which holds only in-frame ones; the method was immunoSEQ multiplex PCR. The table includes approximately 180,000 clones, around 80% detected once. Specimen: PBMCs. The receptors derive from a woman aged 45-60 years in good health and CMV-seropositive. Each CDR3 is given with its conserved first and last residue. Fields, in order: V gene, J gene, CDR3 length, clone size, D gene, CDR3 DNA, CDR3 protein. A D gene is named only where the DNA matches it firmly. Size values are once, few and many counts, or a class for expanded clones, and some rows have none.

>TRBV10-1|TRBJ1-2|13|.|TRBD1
TGCGCCAGCAGTGCTACAGGGGCGCGGGGCTACACCTTC
CASSATGARGYTF
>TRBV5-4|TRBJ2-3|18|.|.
TGTGCCAGCAGCCCACGGGGGAGCCCCTTATCTAGCACAGATACGCAGTATTTT
CASSPRGSPLSSTDTQYF
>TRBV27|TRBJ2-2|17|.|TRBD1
TGTGCCAGCAGTTTTTCGGAGAGACAGGGTTGGAACAGGGAGCTGTTTTTT
CASSFSERQGWNRELFF
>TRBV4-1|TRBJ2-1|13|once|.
TGCGCCAGCAGCCAAGCGCGGTACAATGAGCAGTTCTTC
CASSQARYNEQFF
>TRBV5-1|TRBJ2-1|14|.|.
TGCGCCAGCAGCCCCCAAGGGGCCCACAATGAGCAGTTCTTC
CASSPQGAHNEQFF
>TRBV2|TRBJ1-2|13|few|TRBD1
TGTGCCAGACGTTTAGGACAGGGGGATGGCTACACCTTC
CARRLGQGDGYTF
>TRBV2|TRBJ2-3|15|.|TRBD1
TGTGCCACCTCCTCTGGGACAGCCTTCACAGATACGCAGTATTTT
CATSSGTAFTDTQYF
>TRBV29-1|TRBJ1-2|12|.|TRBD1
TGCAGCGCCCGGGACAGGCTCTATGGCTACACCTTC
CSARDRLYGYTF
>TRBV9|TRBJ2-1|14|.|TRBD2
TGTGCCAGCAGCGGACTAGCGGGAGGGAATGAGCAGTTCTTC
CASSGLAGGNEQFF
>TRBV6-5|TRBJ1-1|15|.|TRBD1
TGTGCCAGCAGTCCACGACAGGGAGTCGACACTGAAGCTTTCTTT
CASSPRQGVDTEAFF
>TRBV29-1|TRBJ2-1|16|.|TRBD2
TGCAGCGTTGAAGCGGGTTTTGGGAGGGTGGGGTATGAGCAGTTCTTC
CSVEAGFGRVGYEQFF
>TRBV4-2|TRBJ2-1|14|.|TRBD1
TGTGCCAGCAGCGTAAGACAGGGCTCTAATGAGCAGTTCTTC
CASSVRQGSNEQFF
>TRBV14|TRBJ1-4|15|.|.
TGTGCCAGCAGCCAAGGAGGGCAATGGGATGAAAAACTGTTTTTT
CASSQGGQWDEKLFF
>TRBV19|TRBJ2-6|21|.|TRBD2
TGTGCCAGTAGAAACCTCCGCGGACTAGCGGGTTTTAGCTCTGGGGCCAACGTCCTGACTTTC
CASRNLRGLAGFSSGANVLTF
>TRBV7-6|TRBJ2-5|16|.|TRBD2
TGTGCCAGCAGCTTAAGTAGCGGGGGGCCTCAAGAGACCCAGTACTTC
CASSLSSGGPQETQYF
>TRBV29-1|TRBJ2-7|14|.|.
TGCAGCGTTGAGGCGGCGGGACAGAACTACGAGCAGTACTTC
CSVEAAGQNYEQYF